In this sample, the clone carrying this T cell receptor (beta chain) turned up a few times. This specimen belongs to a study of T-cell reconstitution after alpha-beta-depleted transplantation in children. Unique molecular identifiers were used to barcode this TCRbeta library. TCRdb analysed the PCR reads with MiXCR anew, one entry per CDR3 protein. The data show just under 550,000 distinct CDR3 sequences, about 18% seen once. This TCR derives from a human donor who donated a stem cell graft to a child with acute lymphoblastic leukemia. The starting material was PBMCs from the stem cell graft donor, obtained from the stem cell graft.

DNA of the CDR3: TGCGCCAGCAGCGGAACCCTGGGGAACACTGAAGCTTTCTTT. It yields the protein CASSGTLGNTEAFF. The chain links TRBV5-1 to TRBJ1-1; D is ambiguous. With 4 bases removed from V and 1 base from J, the gap between germline ends came to 11 bases. The CDR3 is made up of 14 amino acids. The germline gives CDR1 SGHRS, CDR2 YFSETQ. The full variable domain, its missing parts supplied by reference TRBV5-1 and TRBJ1-1, is KAGVTQTPRYLIKTRGQQVTLSCSPISGHRSVSWYQQTPGQGLQFLFEYFSETQRNKGNFPGRFSGRQFSNSRSEMNVSTLELGDSALYLCASSGTLGNTEAFFGQGTRLTVV.